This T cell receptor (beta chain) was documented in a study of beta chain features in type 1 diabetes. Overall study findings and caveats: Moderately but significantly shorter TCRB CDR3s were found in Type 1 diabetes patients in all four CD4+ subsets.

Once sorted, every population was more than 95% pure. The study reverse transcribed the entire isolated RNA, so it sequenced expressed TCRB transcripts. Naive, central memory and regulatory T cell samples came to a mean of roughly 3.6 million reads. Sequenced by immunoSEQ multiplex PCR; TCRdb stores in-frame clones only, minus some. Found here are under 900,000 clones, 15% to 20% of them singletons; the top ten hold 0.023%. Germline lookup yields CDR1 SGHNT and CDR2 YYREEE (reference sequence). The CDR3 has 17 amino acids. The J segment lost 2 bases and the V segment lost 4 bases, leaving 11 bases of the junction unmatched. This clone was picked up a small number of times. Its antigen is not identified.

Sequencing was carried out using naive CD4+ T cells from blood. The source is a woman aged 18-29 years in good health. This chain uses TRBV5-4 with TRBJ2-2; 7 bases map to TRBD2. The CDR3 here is CASSPTRSGLNTGELFF. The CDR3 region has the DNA TGTGCCAGCAGCCCAACCAGGTCGGGACTAAACACCGGGGAGCTGTTTTTT.